This section outlines one T cell receptor (beta chain) sequence together with its context. Its antigen is unknown. Gene names and germline refer to mouse. The read stops 4 residues short of the end of the CDR3; the missing end is completed from the germline J gene. Other nucleotide sequences from this sample produce the same CDR3. Once RNA had been extracted, it was reverse transcribed into cDNA to act as the sequencing template. The repertoire was sequenced with immunoSEQ multiplex PCR; TCRdb's copy has only in-frame clones and lacks some. The sample presents 270,000 or so clones, none singletons. The CDR3 runs to 16 residues. The V segment lost 1 base and the J segment 3 bases; nucleotides outside the gene matches: 2. CDR1 and CDR2 from the germline V gene are NSQYPW and LRSPGD (reference sequence). These data come from a study of CD8+ T cells in alopecia areata. Across the whole study: C3H/HeJ donors with spontaneous alopecia, about 6-12 months old, supplied skin grafts to 7-10-week-old female C3H/HeJ mice. Study-level results: In scalp samples, resident alphabeta T cells of normal skin are also sequenced. It was lesional scalp, especially alopecia totalis/universalis, that showed higher clonality than normal scalp. Although TCR sharing was seen in mice, sharing across patients was less clear, possibly for HLA-related reasons.

The study sorted pooled cutaneous lymph node cells by CD4, CD8alpha, NKG2D, NKG2ACE and other markers. The specimen was CD4+ T cells sorted from a lymph node. This chain links TRBV1 with TRBJ2-5; 12 bases are shared with TRBD2. The sequence came from a C3H/HeJ mouse with alopecia areata. This line is of MHC haplotype H2-k. The CDR3 DNA, read in part, is TGCACCTGCAGTGCAGCGGGGACTGGGGGGCAAGAC. Translated, it gives CTCSAAGTGGQD. The entire CDR3 is CTCSAAGTGGQDTQYF.